This T cell receptor (beta chain) stems from a study of T cells after yellow fever vaccination. Losses at the gene ends were 0 bases for V and 7 bases for J; bases not matched to a gene: 7. Germline V gene lookup returns CDR1 SGHTA and CDR2 FQGNSA. The CDR3 runs 16 residues. TCRdb itself ran the 5' RACE reads through MiXCR, one entry per CDR3 protein. There are some 560,000 distinct CDR3 sequences in the sample; over 15% occur only once, and 13% to 15% lies in the top ten. This clonotype was found a few times. This TCR came from a young man who received the YFV17D yellow fever vaccine. The chain joins TRBV7-2 to TRBJ2-2; 8 positions match TRBD1. The specimen was PBMCs, collected 15 days after the yellow fever booster vaccination. In DNA form, the CDR3 reads TGTGCCAGCAGCTTAGCCCAGACAGGGGTTGGCGGGGAGCTGTTTTTT. Its translation: CASSLAQTGVGGELFF.